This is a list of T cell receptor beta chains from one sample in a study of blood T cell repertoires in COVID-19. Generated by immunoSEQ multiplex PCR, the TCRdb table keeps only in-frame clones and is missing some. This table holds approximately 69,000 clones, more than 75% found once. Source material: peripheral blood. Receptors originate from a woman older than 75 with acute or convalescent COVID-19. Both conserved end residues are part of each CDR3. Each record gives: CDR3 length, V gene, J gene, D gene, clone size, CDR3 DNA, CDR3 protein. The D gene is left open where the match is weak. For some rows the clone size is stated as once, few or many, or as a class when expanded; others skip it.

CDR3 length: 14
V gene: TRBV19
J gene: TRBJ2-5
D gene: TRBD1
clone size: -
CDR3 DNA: TGTGCCAGTAGTGGGACAGGGGGCCGAGAGACCCAGTACTTC
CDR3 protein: CASSGTGGRETQYF

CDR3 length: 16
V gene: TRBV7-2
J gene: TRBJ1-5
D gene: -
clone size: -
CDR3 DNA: TGTGCCAGCAGCTTAGCGGGGGGGGTCTCCAATCAGCCCCAGCATTTT
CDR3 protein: CASSLAGGVSNQPQHF

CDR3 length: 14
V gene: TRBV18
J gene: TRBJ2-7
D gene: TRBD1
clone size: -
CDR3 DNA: TGTGCCAGCTCACCAGGCGGGACAGGGTTAGAGCAGTACTTC
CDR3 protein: CASSPGGTGLEQYF

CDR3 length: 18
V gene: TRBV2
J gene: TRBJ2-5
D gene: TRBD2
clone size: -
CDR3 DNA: TGTGCCAGCAGTGTCGAATCTAGCGGAGGGTGGGTAGCAGAGACCCAGTACTTC
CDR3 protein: CASSVESSGGWVAETQYF

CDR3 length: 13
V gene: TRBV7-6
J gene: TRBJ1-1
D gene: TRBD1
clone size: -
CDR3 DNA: TGTGCCAGCAGCCGACAGGGGAACACTGAAGCTTTCTTT
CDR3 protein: CASSRQGNTEAFF

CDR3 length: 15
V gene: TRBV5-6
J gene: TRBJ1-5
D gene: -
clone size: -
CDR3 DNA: TGTGCCAGCAGCTTGTCTCCCGGTTTCAATCAGCCCCAGCATTTT
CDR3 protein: CASSLSPGFNQPQHF

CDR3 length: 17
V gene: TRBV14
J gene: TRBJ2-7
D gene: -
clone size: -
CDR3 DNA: TGTGCCAGCAGCCAAGATCTACGGACAGCAGTGCTCTACGAGCAGTACTTC
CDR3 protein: CASSQDLRTAVLYEQYF

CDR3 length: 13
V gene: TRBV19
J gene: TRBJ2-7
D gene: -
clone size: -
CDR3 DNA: TGTGCCAGTAGTACCCGGAGGGGCTACGAGCAGTACTTC
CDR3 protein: CASSTRRGYEQYF

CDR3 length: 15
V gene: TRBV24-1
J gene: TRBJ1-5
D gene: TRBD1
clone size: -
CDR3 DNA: TGTGCCACCAGTGATTCAGGGGGTTACAATCAGCCCCAGCATTTT
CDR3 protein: CATSDSGGYNQPQHF

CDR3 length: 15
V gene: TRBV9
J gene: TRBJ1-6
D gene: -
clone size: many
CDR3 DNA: TGTGCCAGCAGCGTAGACCCGGGTATGGATTCACCCCTCCACTTT
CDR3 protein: CASSVDPGMDSPLHF

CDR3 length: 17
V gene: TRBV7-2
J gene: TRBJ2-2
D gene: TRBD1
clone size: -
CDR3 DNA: TGTGCCAGCAGCAAAAACAGGGGGCTCGGTCACACCGGGGAGCTGTTTTTT
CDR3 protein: CASSKNRGLGHTGELFF

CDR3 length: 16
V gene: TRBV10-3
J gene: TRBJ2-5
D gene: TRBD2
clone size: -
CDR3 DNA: TGTGCCATCAGCGGGACTAGCGGGAGGGTCGGGGAGACCCAGTACTTC
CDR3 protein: CAISGTSGRVGETQYF

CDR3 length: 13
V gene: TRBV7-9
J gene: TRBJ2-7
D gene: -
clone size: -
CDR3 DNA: TGTGCCAGCAGCCCCCCAGGGTTGTACGAGCAGTACTTC
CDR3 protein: CASSPPGLYEQYF

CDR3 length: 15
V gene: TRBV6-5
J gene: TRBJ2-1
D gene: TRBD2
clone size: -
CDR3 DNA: TGTGCCACCCCGCTGGGACTAGCGGGATTCGATGAGCAGTTCTTC
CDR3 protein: CATPLGLAGFDEQFF

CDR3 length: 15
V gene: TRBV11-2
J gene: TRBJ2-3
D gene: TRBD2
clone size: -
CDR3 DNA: TGTGCCAGCAGCTTAGTTAGCGGGAGCCCAGATACGCAGTATTTT
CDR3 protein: CASSLVSGSPDTQYF

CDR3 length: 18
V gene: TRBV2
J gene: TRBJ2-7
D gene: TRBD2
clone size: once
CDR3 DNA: TGTGCCAGCGGAGAATTTACAGGGCTAGCGGGAGTATGGTACGAGCAGTACTTC
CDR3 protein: CASGEFTGLAGVWYEQYF

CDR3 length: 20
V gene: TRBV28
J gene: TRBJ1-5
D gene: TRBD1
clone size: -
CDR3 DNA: TGTGCCAGCAGTTTATACGGGTATAACAGGGGGATTTATAGCAATCAGCCCCAGCATTTT
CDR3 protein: CASSLYGYNRGIYSNQPQHF

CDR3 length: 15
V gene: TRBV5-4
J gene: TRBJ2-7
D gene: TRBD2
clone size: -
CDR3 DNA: TGTGCCAGCAGCTTAGCGGGGCTTAGCTCCTACGAGCAGTACTTC
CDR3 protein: CASSLAGLSSYEQYF

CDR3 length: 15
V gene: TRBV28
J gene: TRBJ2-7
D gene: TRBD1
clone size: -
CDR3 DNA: TGTGCCAGCAGCCCTCGGGACAGACCCTTTACGAGGCAGTACTTC
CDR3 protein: CASSPRDRPFTRQYF

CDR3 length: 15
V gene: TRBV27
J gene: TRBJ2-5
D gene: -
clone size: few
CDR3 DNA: TGTGCCAGCTCTCCGACGGGAGCCGCCCAAGAGACCCAGTACTTC
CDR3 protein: CASSPTGAAQETQYF

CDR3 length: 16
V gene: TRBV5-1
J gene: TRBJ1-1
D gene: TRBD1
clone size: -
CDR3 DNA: TGCGCCAGCAGCTTGTTCTGGGACAGGGGTGACACTGAAGCTTTCTTT
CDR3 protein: CASSLFWDRGDTEAFF

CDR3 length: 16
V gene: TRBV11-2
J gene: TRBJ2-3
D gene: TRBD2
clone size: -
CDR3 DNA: TGTGCCAGCAGCTTAGGGACTAGCGGAGGCACAGATACGCAGTATTTT
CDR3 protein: CASSLGTSGGTDTQYF

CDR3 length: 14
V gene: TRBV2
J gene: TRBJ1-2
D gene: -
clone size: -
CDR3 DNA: TGTGCCAGCAGTGAACAGGGATCGGGCTATGGCTACACCTTC
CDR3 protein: CASSEQGSGYGYTF

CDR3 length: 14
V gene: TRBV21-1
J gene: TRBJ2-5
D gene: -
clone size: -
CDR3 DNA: TGTGCCAGCAGCAATGGAGTGGACCAAGAGACCCAGTACTTC
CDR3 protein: CASSNGVDQETQYF

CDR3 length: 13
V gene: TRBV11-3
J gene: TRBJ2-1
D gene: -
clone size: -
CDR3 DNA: TGTGCCAGCAGCTTAGATCCCGCGGGCCAGCAGTTCTTC
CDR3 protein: CASSLDPAGQQFF

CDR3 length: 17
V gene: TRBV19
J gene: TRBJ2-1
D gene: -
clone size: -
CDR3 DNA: TGTGCCAGTAGTAACCTGCGAGCGAGAGCCTCGTACAATGAGCAGTTCTTC
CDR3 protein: CASSNLRARASYNEQFF

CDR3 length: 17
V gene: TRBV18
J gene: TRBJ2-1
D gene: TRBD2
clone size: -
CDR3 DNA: TGTGCCAGCTCACCACCGCCGGGACTAGCGGGAGATCGTGAGCAGTTCTTC
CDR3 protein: CASSPPPGLAGDREQFF

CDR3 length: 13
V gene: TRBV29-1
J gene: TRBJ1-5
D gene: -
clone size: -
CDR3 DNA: TGCAGCGTTGCGGGGGGGGGCAATCAGCCCCAGCATTTT
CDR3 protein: CSVAGGGNQPQHF

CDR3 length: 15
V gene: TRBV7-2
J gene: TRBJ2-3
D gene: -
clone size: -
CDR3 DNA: TGTGCCAGCAGCTCCACATTCTCGCCTTGGGATACGCAGTATTTT
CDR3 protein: CASSSTFSPWDTQYF

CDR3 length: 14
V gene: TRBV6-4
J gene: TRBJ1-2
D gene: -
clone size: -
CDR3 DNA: TGTGCCAGCAGTGACGGTTCCATGCCTAGAGGCTACACCTTC
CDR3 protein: CASSDGSMPRGYTF

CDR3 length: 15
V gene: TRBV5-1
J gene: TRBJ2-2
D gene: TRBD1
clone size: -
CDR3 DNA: TGCGCCAGCAGCTTGGACAGGGGGGACACCGGGGAGCTGTTTTTT
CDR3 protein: CASSLDRGDTGELFF

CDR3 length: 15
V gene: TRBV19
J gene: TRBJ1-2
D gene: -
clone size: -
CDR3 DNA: TGTGCCAGTAGTATAGCGGCCAGGCAGAACTATGGCTACACCTTC
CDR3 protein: CASSIAARQNYGYTF

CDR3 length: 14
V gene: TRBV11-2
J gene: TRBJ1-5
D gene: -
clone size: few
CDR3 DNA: TGTGCCAGCAGCTTAGAATCGAGCAATCAGCCCCAGCATTTT
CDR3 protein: CASSLESSNQPQHF

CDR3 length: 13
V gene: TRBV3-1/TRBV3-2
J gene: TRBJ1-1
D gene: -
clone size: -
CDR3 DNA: TGTGCCAGCAGCCAGGGCATGAACACTGAAGCTTTCTTT
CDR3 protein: CASSQGMNTEAFF

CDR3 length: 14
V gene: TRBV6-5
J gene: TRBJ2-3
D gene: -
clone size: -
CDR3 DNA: TGTGCCAGCAAGCGGGACATAGGCACAGATACGCAGTATTTT
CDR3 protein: CASKRDIGTDTQYF

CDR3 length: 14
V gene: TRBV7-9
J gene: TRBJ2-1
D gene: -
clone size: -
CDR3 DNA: TGTGCCAGCAGCTTAGGAACCCCGGGCAATGAGCAGTTCTTC
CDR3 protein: CASSLGTPGNEQFF

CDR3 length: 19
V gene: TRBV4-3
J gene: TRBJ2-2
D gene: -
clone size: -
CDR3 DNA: TGCGCCAGCAGCCAACTCCCCTTCCCAGCGGGTGGAGACACCGGGGAGCTGTTTTTT
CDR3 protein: CASSQLPFPAGGDTGELFF

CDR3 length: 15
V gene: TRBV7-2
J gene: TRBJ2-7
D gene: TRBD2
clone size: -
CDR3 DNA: TGTGCCAGCAGCTCCCGGACTAGCGGGAGATACGAGCAGTACTTC
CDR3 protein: CASSSRTSGRYEQYF

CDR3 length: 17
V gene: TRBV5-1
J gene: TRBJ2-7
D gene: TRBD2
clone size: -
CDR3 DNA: TGCGCCAGCAGCAGACTAGCGGGAGGGGGAGGCTCCTACGAGCAGTACTTC
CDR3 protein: CASSRLAGGGGSYEQYF

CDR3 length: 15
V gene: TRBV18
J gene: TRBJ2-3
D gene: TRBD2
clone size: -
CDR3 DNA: TGTGCCAGCTCCCGGACTAGCGGGATGTCTGATACGCAGTATTTT
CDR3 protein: CASSRTSGMSDTQYF

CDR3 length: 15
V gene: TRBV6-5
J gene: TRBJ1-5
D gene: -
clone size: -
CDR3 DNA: TGTGCCAGCAGCCCCACAAACAGGTTAAGTCAGCCCCAGCATTTT
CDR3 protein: CASSPTNRLSQPQHF

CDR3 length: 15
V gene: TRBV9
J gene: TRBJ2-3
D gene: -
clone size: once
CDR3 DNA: TGTGCCAGCAGCGTAGCAGGGGTCGGCACAGATACGCAGTATTTT
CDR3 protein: CASSVAGVGTDTQYF

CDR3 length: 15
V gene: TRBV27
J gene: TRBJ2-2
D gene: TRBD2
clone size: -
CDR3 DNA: TGTGCCAGCAGTTTCCTAGCGGGAGTTACCGGGGAGCTGTTTTTT
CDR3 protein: CASSFLAGVTGELFF

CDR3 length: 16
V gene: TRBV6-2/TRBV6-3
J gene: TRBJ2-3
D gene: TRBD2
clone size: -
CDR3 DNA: TGTGCCAGCAGTTACTCGCGCGGGAGGGCCATGGATACGCAGTATTTT
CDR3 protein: CASSYSRGRAMDTQYF

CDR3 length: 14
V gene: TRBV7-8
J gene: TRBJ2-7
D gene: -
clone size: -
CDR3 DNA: TGTGCCAGCAGCCAGCGCAGGGGTAGGCACGAGCAGTACTTC
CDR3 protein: CASSQRRGRHEQYF

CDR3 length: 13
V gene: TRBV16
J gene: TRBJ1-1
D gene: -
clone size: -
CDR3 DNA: TGTGCCAGCAGCCCGGACAGATTCACTGAAGCTTTCTTT
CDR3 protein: CASSPDRFTEAFF

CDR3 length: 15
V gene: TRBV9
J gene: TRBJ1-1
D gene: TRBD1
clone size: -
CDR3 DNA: TGTGCCAGCAGCGAAGGGACAGGGGCGAACACTGAAGCTTTCTTT
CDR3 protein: CASSEGTGANTEAFF